What follows are 5 T cell receptor beta chains derived from one specimen sequenced in a study of shared clonotypes between healthy human individuals. Libraries were prepared by immunoSEQ multiplex PCR; TCRdb keeps only in-frame clonotypes and omits some of them. Here the sample spans under 600,000 clones, 75% to 80% being singletons. The specimen sequenced was PBMCs. The receptors were sampled from a woman aged 40 to 50 in good health. Some clones in this sample may be carry-over from other donors' samples.

The rearrangement links TRBV9 to TRBJ2-6; TRBD2 agrees at 8 bases. This CDR3 comprises 18 residues. V dropped 2 bases and J dropped 0; count of bases not matched to a gene: 7. Germline CDR1 and CDR2: SGDLS and YYNGEE. CDR3 sequence: CASSVGGGATSGANVLTF. For the CDR3, the DNA is TGTGCCAGCAGCGTCGGGGGGGGAGCCACCTCTGGGGCCAACGTCCTGACTTTC.

This clone was counted between two and nine times. This rearrangement joins TRBV5-5 to TRBJ2-7; 12 bases agree with TRBD2. From germline, CDR1 is SGHKS and CDR2 YYEKEE (reference sequence). V shed 0 bases and J 2 bases; nucleotides not matched to a gene: 6. This CDR3 comprises 17 residues. CDR3 amino acids: CASSLEASGRATYEQYF. The DNA for the CDR3 is TGTGCCAGCAGCTTGGAGGCTAGCGGGAGGGCCACCTACGAGCAGTACTTC.

The V gene is TRBV5-1, the J gene TRBJ2-3; 9 bases agree with TRBD1. This CDR3 spans 13 amino acids. V lost 5 bases to trimming and J lost 3 bases; unmatched junction nucleotides: 1. Germline CDR1 and CDR2: SGHRS and YFSETQ. CDR3 residues: CASRGQGTDTQYF. The CDR3, as DNA: TGCGCCAGCAGAGGACAGGGGACAGATACGCAGTATTTT.

V and J are TRBV10-1 and TRBJ2-7; tentatively, D is TRBD1 or TRBD2 (6 bases each). This CDR3 is built from 17 residues. Per the germline V gene, CDR1 is WNHNN and CDR2 is SYGVQD (reference sequence). The CDR3 sequence: CASPDLVGGDTSYEQYF. CDR3 bases: TGCGCTAGCCCCGACCTGGTAGGCGGGGACACCTCCTACGAGCAGTACTTC.

The CDR3 DNA sequence: TGTGCCTGGAGTGTACAGAGGAATGAGCAGTTCTTC. As protein: CAWSVQRNEQFF. This sequence joins TRBV30 and TRBJ2-1; D gene unclear. CDR3 length: 12 amino acids. Germline lookup yields CDR1 GTSNPN and CDR2 SVGIG (reference sequence). Trimming shortened V by 0 bases and J by 7 bases, and 7 bases separated the two germline ends.